A selection of T cell receptor beta chains follows, all from one sample in a study of cytomegalovirus exposure and HLA in healthy donors. This table comes from immunoSEQ multiplex PCR, and its TCRdb copy is limited to in-frame clones, with some not included. The data show about 170,000 clones, around 73% seen once. Sequencing used PBMCs. These TCRs come from a young woman in good health and CMV-seropositive. Each CDR3 is given with its conserved first and last residue. The order of the fields is J gene, V gene, clone size, D gene, CDR3 protein. A D gene is named only where the DNA matches it firmly. Clone size appears in some rows only: once, few, many, or a class for an expanded clone.

j_gene: TRBJ2-2
v_gene: TRBV2
abundance: NA
d_gene: TRBD2
CDR3aa: CASSRSGANTGELFF

j_gene: NA
v_gene: TRBV5-1
abundance: NA
d_gene: TRBD2
CDR3aa: CASSLGAGLASYEQYF

j_gene: TRBJ1-4
v_gene: TRBV27
abundance: once
d_gene: NA
CDR3aa: CASSLTRVTNEKLFF

j_gene: TRBJ2-3
v_gene: TRBV7-9
abundance: once
d_gene: TRBD1
CDR3aa: CASSGSGQGKSTDTQYF

j_gene: NA
v_gene: TRBV7-2
abundance: NA
d_gene: TRBD1
CDR3aa: CASSRTGYASYEQYF

j_gene: TRBJ1-1
v_gene: TRBV19
abundance: NA
d_gene: NA
CDR3aa: CASLSLGGNTEAFF

j_gene: TRBJ2-3
v_gene: TRBV6-1
abundance: few
d_gene: TRBD1
CDR3aa: CASIFGTGVDTQYF

j_gene: TRBJ1-1
v_gene: TRBV7-2
abundance: NA
d_gene: NA
CDR3aa: CASSFGGQTEAFF

j_gene: TRBJ1-4
v_gene: TRBV7-9
abundance: NA
d_gene: NA
CDR3aa: CASSAQQGPEKLFF

j_gene: TRBJ2-3
v_gene: TRBV29-1
abundance: NA
d_gene: NA
CDR3aa: CSVEGVTQYF

j_gene: TRBJ2-5
v_gene: TRBV4-3
abundance: NA
d_gene: TRBD2
CDR3aa: CASSQDPLAGGIETQYF

j_gene: TRBJ1-1
v_gene: TRBV7-9
abundance: NA
d_gene: NA
CDR3aa: CASSLGTPLLTEAFF

j_gene: TRBJ1-5
v_gene: TRBV7-8
abundance: NA
d_gene: TRBD1
CDR3aa: CASSTDRGHQPQHF

j_gene: TRBJ2-5
v_gene: TRBV25-1
abundance: NA
d_gene: NA
CDR3aa: CASSSGDRETQYF

j_gene: TRBJ2-5
v_gene: TRBV12-5
abundance: NA
d_gene: NA
CDR3aa: CASGLVLRPWFEQYF

j_gene: TRBJ1-6
v_gene: TRBV18
abundance: few
d_gene: TRBD1
CDR3aa: CASSPQGAGSPLHF

j_gene: TRBJ2-7
v_gene: TRBV4-1
abundance: once
d_gene: NA
CDR3aa: CASSQDPGAYEQYF

j_gene: TRBJ1-5
v_gene: TRBV4-2
abundance: NA
d_gene: NA
CDR3aa: CASSQEGGQGYNQPQHF

j_gene: TRBJ1-1
v_gene: TRBV19
abundance: NA
d_gene: NA
CDR3aa: CASSRPGVIGGEAFF

j_gene: TRBJ1-2
v_gene: TRBV19
abundance: NA
d_gene: TRBD1
CDR3aa: CATSDRDEIYGYTF

j_gene: TRBJ2-7
v_gene: TRBV5-6
abundance: NA
d_gene: TRBD1
CDR3aa: CASSGTEFYEQYF

j_gene: TRBJ1-5
v_gene: TRBV4-1
abundance: NA
d_gene: NA
CDR3aa: CASSQALHRPQHF

j_gene: TRBJ1-1
v_gene: TRBV5-1
abundance: once
d_gene: NA
CDR3aa: CASSRGWQPARRNTEAFF

j_gene: TRBJ1-1
v_gene: TRBV7-3
abundance: NA
d_gene: NA
CDR3aa: CASSPEGGRTEAFF

j_gene: TRBJ2-7
v_gene: TRBV2
abundance: NA
d_gene: NA
CDR3aa: CASSEALGGFTYEQYF

j_gene: TRBJ1-2
v_gene: TRBV10-3
abundance: NA
d_gene: NA
CDR3aa: CAISEPSGFFRSGYTF

j_gene: TRBJ1-3
v_gene: TRBV9
abundance: NA
d_gene: NA
CDR3aa: CASSVVGASGNTIYF

j_gene: TRBJ1-5
v_gene: TRBV7-6
abundance: NA
d_gene: NA
CDR3aa: CASSLGRGNQPQHF

j_gene: TRBJ2-1
v_gene: TRBV9
abundance: NA
d_gene: TRBD2
CDR3aa: CASSVGGGAFNEQFF

j_gene: TRBJ2-3
v_gene: TRBV2
abundance: NA
d_gene: NA
CDR3aa: CASSTDYQDTQYF

j_gene: TRBJ1-2
v_gene: TRBV11-2
abundance: once
d_gene: NA
CDR3aa: CASSAQEGASGYTF

j_gene: TRBJ1-2
v_gene: TRBV6-5
abundance: NA
d_gene: TRBD1
CDR3aa: CASSYSRGQNYGYTF

j_gene: TRBJ1-4
v_gene: TRBV10-3
abundance: NA
d_gene: NA
CDR3aa: CAISSTENEKLFF

j_gene: TRBJ2-1
v_gene: TRBV15
abundance: NA
d_gene: TRBD2
CDR3aa: CATSRPRGEQFF

j_gene: TRBJ2-7
v_gene: TRBV30
abundance: NA
d_gene: NA
CDR3aa: CAWSARTSEQYF

j_gene: TRBJ2-7
v_gene: TRBV28
abundance: NA
d_gene: TRBD2
CDR3aa: CASSSSGGSYEQYF

j_gene: TRBJ2-5
v_gene: TRBV5-1
abundance: NA
d_gene: TRBD2
CDR3aa: CASSFYSSGVSRETQYF

j_gene: TRBJ1-6
v_gene: TRBV9
abundance: NA
d_gene: NA
CDR3aa: CASSLQESSYNSPLHF

j_gene: TRBJ1-1
v_gene: TRBV9
abundance: few
d_gene: NA
CDR3aa: CASSVGFDTEAFF

j_gene: TRBJ1-1
v_gene: TRBV7-9
abundance: NA
d_gene: NA
CDR3aa: CASSLDYLGGRTEAFF

j_gene: TRBJ1-2
v_gene: TRBV28
abundance: NA
d_gene: NA
CDR3aa: CASRSANYGYTF

j_gene: TRBJ1-2
v_gene: TRBV9
abundance: NA
d_gene: TRBD1
CDR3aa: CASSVATGGVNYGYTF

j_gene: TRBJ1-6
v_gene: TRBV7-9
abundance: NA
d_gene: NA
CDR3aa: CASRVGEQGNSPLHF

j_gene: TRBJ2-6
v_gene: TRBV5-4
abundance: NA
d_gene: NA
CDR3aa: CASSLDRVRGKANVLTF

j_gene: TRBJ1-3
v_gene: TRBV4-3
abundance: NA
d_gene: TRBD1
CDR3aa: CASSQAPGGAGNTIYF

j_gene: TRBJ2-3
v_gene: TRBV9
abundance: NA
d_gene: TRBD2
CDR3aa: CASSVGAGGDTQYF

j_gene: TRBJ1-6
v_gene: TRBV7-9
abundance: once
d_gene: TRBD1
CDR3aa: CASSSGTGVSPLHF

j_gene: TRBJ2-2
v_gene: TRBV4-1
abundance: NA
d_gene: TRBD2
CDR3aa: CASSQETSENTGELFF

j_gene: TRBJ1-6
v_gene: TRBV18
abundance: few
d_gene: NA
CDR3aa: CASSRGPQLNSPLHF

j_gene: TRBJ1-1
v_gene: TRBV7-9
abundance: once
d_gene: TRBD1
CDR3aa: CSSSSQGGNTEAFF

j_gene: TRBJ2-7
v_gene: TRBV27
abundance: few
d_gene: TRBD1
CDR3aa: CASSHETGGFYEQYF

j_gene: TRBJ2-7
v_gene: TRBV18
abundance: NA
d_gene: NA
CDR3aa: CASSPLETPSYEQYF

j_gene: TRBJ1-1
v_gene: TRBV6-4
abundance: NA
d_gene: NA
CDR3aa: CASRPSGARPLNTEAFF

j_gene: TRBJ2-3
v_gene: TRBV19
abundance: NA
d_gene: TRBD2
CDR3aa: CAAGSWASGGSTDTQYF

j_gene: TRBJ2-2
v_gene: TRBV5-1
abundance: NA
d_gene: NA
CDR3aa: CASSDRPVSGTGELFF